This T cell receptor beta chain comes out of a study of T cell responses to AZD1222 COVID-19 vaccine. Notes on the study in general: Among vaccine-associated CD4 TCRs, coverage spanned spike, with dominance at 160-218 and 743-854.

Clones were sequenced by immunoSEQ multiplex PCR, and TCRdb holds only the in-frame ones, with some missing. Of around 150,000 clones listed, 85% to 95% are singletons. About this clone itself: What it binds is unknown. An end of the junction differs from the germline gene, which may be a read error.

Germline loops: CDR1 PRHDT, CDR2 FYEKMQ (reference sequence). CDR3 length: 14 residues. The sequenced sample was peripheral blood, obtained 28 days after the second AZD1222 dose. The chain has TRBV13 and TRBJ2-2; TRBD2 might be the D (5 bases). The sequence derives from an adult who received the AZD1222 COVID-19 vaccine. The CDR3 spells CANSLGAFPGELFF. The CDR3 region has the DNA TGTGCCAACAGCTTGGGAGCCTTCCCCGGGGAGCTGTTTTTT.